Shown below are 18 T cell receptor beta chains from a single sample sequenced in a study of T cell changes during pregnancy in multiple sclerosis. Clones were sequenced by immunoSEQ multiplex PCR, and TCRdb holds only the in-frame ones, with some missing. The sample includes some 60,000 clones, about 91% of them seen just once. Sequenced here: CD4+ T cells from peripheral blood mononuclear cells, sampled in the first trimester of pregnancy. The receptors shown here come from a female donor with multiple sclerosis, enrolled in a pregnancy study.

This clone was picked up a small number of times. This chain uses TRBV5-4 with TRBJ1-2; weak D call: TRBD1 (5 bases). V was shortened by 0 bases and J by 6 bases, with 9 bases between the two germline ends. CDR1 is SGHNT, CDR2 YYREEE, per germline (reference sequence). The CDR3 extends over 13 amino acids. CDR3 in amino acids: CASSLVRGHGYTF. DNA of the CDR3: TGTGCCAGCAGCTTGGTTAGGGGCCATGGCTACACCTTC.

The chain joins TRBV6-5 to TRBJ2-6; TRBD1 might be the D (5 bases). The CDR3 is 16 residues long. V was pared by 4 bases and J by 2 bases, with 12 bases between. CDR1 and CDR2 (germline): MNHEY, SVGAGI. DNA of the CDR3: TGTGCCAGCAGTTTCATTCCAGGGACTGGGGCCAACGTCCTGACTTTC. This translates into CASSFIPGTGANVLTF.

This chain joins TRBV5-1 and TRBJ2-3; TRBD1 agrees at 9 bases. CDR3 length: 15 residues. The trim removed 1 base at V and 3 bases at J, leaving 3 bases unmatched. Per germline, CDR1 SGHRS and CDR2 YFSETQ. CDR3 region: CASSLTGQGTDTQYF. As DNA, the CDR3 is TGCGCCAGCAGCTTGACGGGACAGGGTACAGATACGCAGTATTTT.

This chain joins TRBV2 and TRBJ2-7; D may be TRBD2 (6 bases). The V and J ends lost 8 bases and 2 bases respectively, with 13 bases between them. Germline V gene lookup returns CDR1 SNHLY and CDR2 FYNNEI. This CDR3 spans 13 amino acids. The CDR3 nucleotides read TGTGCCAGCCGCCGGACTATTACCTACGAGCAGTACTTC. Its translation: CASRRTITYEQYF.

The chain recombines TRBV10-3 with TRBJ1-2; the match to TRBD1 covers 7 bases. The CDR3 has 14 residues. CDR1 is ENHRY and CDR2 is SYGVKD in the germline V gene. The V and J ends lost 1 base and 8 bases, in that order; junction bases with no gene match: 7. The CDR3 region is CAISELTGKGGYTF. The CDR3 DNA reads as TGTGCCATCAGTGAGTTGACAGGGAAAGGGGGCTACACCTTC.

This clone was seen once. The chain uses TRBV19 and TRBJ2-7; 7 nucleotides align to TRBD1. V lost 4 bases to trimming and J lost 3 bases; unmatched junction nucleotides: 12. The CDR3 contains 16 residues. CDR1 and CDR2 from the germline V gene are LNHDA and SQIVND (reference sequence). CDR3 region: CASSTPRDSSYYEQYF. The CDR3 coding sequence is TGTGCCAGTAGTACACCCAGGGACAGCTCCTACTACGAGCAGTACTTC.

The chain employs TRBV5-4 and TRBJ2-1, with 9 positions matching TRBD1. Germline V lookup: CDR1 SGHNT, CDR2 YYREEE (reference sequence). V shed 0 bases and J 4 bases; nucleotides not matched to a gene: 11. The CDR3 has 18 residues. Here the CDR3 DNA reads TGTGCCAGCAGCTTGGTGGGGAACACAGGGGGCGCTTACAATGAGCAGTTCTTC. It codes for CASSLVGNTGGAYNEQFF.

The gene calls are TRBV4-2 and TRBJ2-7, with 9 nucleotides matching TRBD1. Per the germline V gene, CDR1 is LGHNA and CDR2 is YNFKEQ. Trimming cost V 1 base and J 3 bases; bases outside gene matches: 7. There are 16 residues in the CDR3. In DNA, the CDR3 is TGTGCCAGCAGCCAAGTAGGGGGACAGGGTTTCTACGAGCAGTACTTC. Protein product: CASSQVGGQGFYEQYF.

The CDR3, as DNA: TGTGCCAGCACGCGGGGGGTCACAGATACGCAGTATTTT. Translated: CASTRGVTDTQYF. The chain is built from TRBV7-2 and TRBJ2-3; TRBD2 aligns across 8 bases. V lost 7 bases and J lost 2; bases outside the gene matches: 2. The germline V gene has CDR1 SGHTA and CDR2 FQGNSA. The CDR3 has 13 amino acids.

CDR3 amino acids: CASSPGQGGNTEAFF. The DNA of the CDR3 is TGTGCCAGCTCCCCTGGACAGGGAGGGAACACTGAAGCTTTCTTT. The rearrangement links TRBV18 to TRBJ1-1, with TRBD1 matching 8 bases. The V gene's germline CDR1 is KGHSH and CDR2 LQKENI. This CDR3 is built from 15 residues. Germline trimming cut 6 bases from V and 1 base from J; bases unmatched to any gene: 7.

The chain employs TRBV9 and TRBJ2-5; the match to TRBD2 covers 11 bases. This CDR3 has 18 amino acids. Germline CDR1 and CDR2: SGDLS and YYNGEE. Germline trimming cut 3 bases from V and 2 bases from J; bases unmatched to any gene: 12. The CDR3 spells CASSAKTSGTAAQETQYF. DNA for the CDR3: TGTGCCAGCAGCGCCAAGACTAGCGGGACGGCGGCACAAGAGACCCAGTACTTC.

The V and J genes are TRBV15 and TRBJ1-6; D call uncertain. V was shortened by 4 bases and J by 8 bases, with 3 bases between the two germline ends. Germline values: CDR1 LNHNV, CDR2 YYDKDF (reference sequence). The CDR3 length is 11 residues. Written as DNA, the CDR3 is TGTGCCACCAGCACAGATTCACCCCTCCACTTT. It yields the protein CATSTDSPLHF.

J is TRBJ1-2 and V is TRBV28; possible D gene TRBD1, 5 bases. Trimming pared 7 bases from V and 4 bases from J, leaving 13 bases between. Germline CDR1 is MDHEN and CDR2 is SYDVKM. This CDR3 region has 13 residues. The CDR3 region has the DNA TGTGCCAGCATCGACACAGGCCTCTATGGCTACACCTTC. This gives the protein CASIDTGLYGYTF.

This clone was seen once. The chain uses TRBV6-1 and TRBJ2-1; D perhaps matches TRBD2 (7 bases). The length of the CDR3 is 17 residues. Deletions cut 2 bases from V and 0 bases from J, with 14 bases between. The germline V gene encodes CDR1 MNHNS and CDR2 SASEGT. The CDR3: CASSEIGRGHSYNEQFF. CDR3 nucleotide sequence: TGTGCCAGCAGTGAAATAGGGCGGGGGCACTCCTACAATGAGCAGTTCTTC.

This clone appeared a single time. The chain joins TRBV6-4 to TRBJ1-2, with TRBD1 matching over 9 bases. The V and J ends lost 2 bases and 5 bases, in that order; junction bases with no gene match: 6. CDR3 length: 15 residues. Germline loops: CDR1 MRHNA, CDR2 SNTAGT. For the CDR3, the DNA is TGTGCCAGCAGTGACGGACAGGGGCGATTATATGGCTACACCTTC. Translating gives CASSDGQGRLYGYTF.

The V and J genes are TRBV19 and TRBJ1-2; D gene uncertain. V was trimmed by 2 bases and J by 4 bases, leaving 8 bases between them. Germline CDR1 and CDR2: LNHDA and SQIVND (reference sequence). The CDR3 spans 13 residues. This chain's CDR3 is CASSIPLRYGYTF. DNA for the CDR3: TGTGCCAGTAGTATACCCCTCCGCTATGGCTACACCTTC.

The gene calls are TRBV27 and TRBJ1-6, with 7 nucleotides matching TRBD1. V shed 6 bases and J 6 bases; nucleotides not matched to a gene: 5. The CDR3 covers 14 residues. Looked up from germline, CDR1 is MNHEY and CDR2 is SMNVEV (reference sequence). This chain's CDR3 is CASRVDRLNSPLHF. For the CDR3, the DNA is TGTGCCAGCAGAGTGGACAGGCTTAATTCACCCCTCCACTTT.

A single count supports this clone. The chain carries TRBV9 and TRBJ1-2; 7 bases line up with TRBD1. V gave up 0 bases and J gave up 8 bases; unmatched junction bases: 7. The CDR3 has 14 amino acids. Germline assignment: CDR1 SGDLS and CDR2 YYNGEE. The CDR3 spells CASSVDRGTSGYTF. The CDR3 DNA is TGTGCCAGCAGCGTAGACAGGGGAACCTCAGGCTACACCTTC.